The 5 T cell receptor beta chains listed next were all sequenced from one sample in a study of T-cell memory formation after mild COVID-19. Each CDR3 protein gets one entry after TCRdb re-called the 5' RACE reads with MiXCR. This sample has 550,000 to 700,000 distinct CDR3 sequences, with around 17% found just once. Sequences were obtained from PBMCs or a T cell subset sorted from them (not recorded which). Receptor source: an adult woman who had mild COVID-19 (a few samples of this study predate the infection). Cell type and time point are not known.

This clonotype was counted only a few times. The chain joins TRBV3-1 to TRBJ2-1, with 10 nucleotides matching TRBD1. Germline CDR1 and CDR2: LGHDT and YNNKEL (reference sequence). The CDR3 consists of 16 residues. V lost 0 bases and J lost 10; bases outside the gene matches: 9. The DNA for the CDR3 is TGTGCCAGCAGCCAAGATTCAGGGGACAGGGGCGCAGAGCAGTTCTTC. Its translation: CASSQDSGDRGAEQFF.

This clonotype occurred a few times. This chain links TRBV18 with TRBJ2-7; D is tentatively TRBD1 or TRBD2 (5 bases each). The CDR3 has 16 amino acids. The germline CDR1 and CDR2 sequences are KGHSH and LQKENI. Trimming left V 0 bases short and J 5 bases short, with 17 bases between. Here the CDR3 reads CASSPPAGGRMNEQYF. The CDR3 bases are TGTGCCAGCTCACCACCAGCTGGGGGTAGGATGAACGAGCAGTACTTC.

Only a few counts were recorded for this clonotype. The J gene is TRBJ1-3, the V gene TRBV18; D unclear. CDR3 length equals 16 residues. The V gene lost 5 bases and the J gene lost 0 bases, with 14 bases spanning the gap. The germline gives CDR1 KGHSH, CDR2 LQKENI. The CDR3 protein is CASSGIAGRSGNTIYF. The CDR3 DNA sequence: TGTGCCAGCTCAGGGATCGCAGGCCGCTCTGGAAACACCATATATTTT. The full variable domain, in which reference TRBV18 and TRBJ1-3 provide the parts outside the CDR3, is NAGVMQNPRHLVRRRGQEARLRCSPMKGHSHVYWYRQLPEEGLKFMVYLQKENIIDESGMPKERFSAEFPKEGPSILRIQQVVRGDSAAYFCASSGIAGRSGNTIYFGEGSWLTVV.

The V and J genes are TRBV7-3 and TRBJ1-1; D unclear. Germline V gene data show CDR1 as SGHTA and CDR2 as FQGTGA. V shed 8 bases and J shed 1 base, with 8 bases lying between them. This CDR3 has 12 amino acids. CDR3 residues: CASAMGNTEAFF. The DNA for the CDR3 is TGTGCCAGCGCCATGGGGAACACTGAAGCTTTCTTT.

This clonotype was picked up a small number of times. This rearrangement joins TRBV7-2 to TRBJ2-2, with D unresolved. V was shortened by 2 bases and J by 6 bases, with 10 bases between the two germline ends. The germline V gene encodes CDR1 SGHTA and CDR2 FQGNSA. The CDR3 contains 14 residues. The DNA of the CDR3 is TGTGCCAGCAGCTTAATCTTGGGCCCCGGGGAGCTGTTTTTT. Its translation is CASSLILGPGELFF.